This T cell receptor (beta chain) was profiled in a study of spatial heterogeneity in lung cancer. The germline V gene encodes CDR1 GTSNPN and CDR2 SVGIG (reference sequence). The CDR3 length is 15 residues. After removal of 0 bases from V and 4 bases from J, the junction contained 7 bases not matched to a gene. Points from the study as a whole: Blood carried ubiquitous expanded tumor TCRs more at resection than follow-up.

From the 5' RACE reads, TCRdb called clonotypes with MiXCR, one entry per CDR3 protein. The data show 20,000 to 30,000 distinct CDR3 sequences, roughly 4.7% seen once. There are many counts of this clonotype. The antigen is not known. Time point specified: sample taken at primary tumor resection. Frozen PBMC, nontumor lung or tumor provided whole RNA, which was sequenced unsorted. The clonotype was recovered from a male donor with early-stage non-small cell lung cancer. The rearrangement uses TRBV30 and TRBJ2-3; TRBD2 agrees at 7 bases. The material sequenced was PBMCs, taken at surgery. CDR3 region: CAWSVGGSSSDTQYF. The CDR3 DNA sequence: TGTGCCTGGAGTGTCGGCGGGAGTTCATCAGATACGCAGTATTTT.